This T cell receptor (beta chain) was retrieved from a study of CD8+CD57+ T cells in acquired aplastic anemia. Study overall: DNA per sorted CD4+ or CD8+ sample ranged about 0.2 to 30 ug, averaging roughly 3.5 ug.

TCR beta VDJ and CDR3 profiles were obtained from a genomic DNA template. MiXCR, applied by TCRdb to the reads, yields one record per CDR3 protein. Among 300,000 or so distinct CDR3 sequences listed, approximately 55% were seen once. The source of this sequence is a human donor with severe aplastic anemia or a healthy control (not recorded which). Sequencing used sorted CD4+, CD8+, or CD8+CD57+ T cells (not recorded which) from PBMCs.

CDR3 DNA: TGCAGCGTTGATAGGGTAGCGAGCACAGATACGCAGTATTTT. It is translated as CSVDRVASTDTQYF. The chain couples TRBV29-1 to TRBJ2-3; perhaps TRBD2 as D (5 bases). Germline values: CDR1 SQVTM, CDR2 ANQGSEA. The CDR3 has 14 residues. Trimming removed 3 bases from V and 0 bases from J, with 10 bases in between.